The sequence of this T cell receptor (beta chain) was determined in a study of shared clonotypes between healthy human individuals. Background on the study: The donors, a couple of women and three men, were aged 18 to 49. Whole-study findings and limits: Sampling covered nothing but blood. Tissue TCR repertoires likely differ from those found in blood.

In the case of this clone: Its antigen is undetermined.

The replicate PCRs on unsorted PBMC were given 250 to 300 ng DNA, which is 25,000 to 35,000 T cell genomes. Ten immunoSEQ deep assay plates were used to sequence unsorted PBMC DNA. Sequencing used immunoSEQ multiplex PCR; TCRdb keeps in-frame clones, though not all of them. The data hold 500,000 to 650,000 clones, with roughly four fifths observed a single time. V dropped 1 base and J dropped 6 bases, with 10 bases sitting between them. The germline V gene encodes CDR1 SEHNR and CDR2 FQNEAQ (reference sequence). The CDR3 has 13 amino acids. The receptor was isolated from a woman aged 40 to 50 in good health. Some clones in this sample may be carry-over from other donors' samples. The chain is built from TRBV7-9 and TRBJ2-7; the D gene is possibly TRBD1 (5 bases). The sequencing input was PBMCs. The CDR3 region has the DNA TGTGCCAGCAGCTTAGTAGGGGCATCCGAGCAGTACTTC. This codes for CASSLVGASEQYF.